Here is one T cell receptor (beta chain) with its context. This clone came up a few times. The clone's antigen remains unknown. Nothing much larger sits one base from this clone, and base qualities are not available. These data belong to a study of cytomegalovirus exposure and HLA in healthy donors (dated by TCRdb to the late 2010s). Concerning the study at large: An earlier analysis of roughly 500 of the donors reported over 250 Gb of sequence data and 100 million to 120 million unique TCR beta sequences obtained from some 200 million T cells. The aim of the study was to test whether cataloging public T cell receptors could identify signatures of past pathogen exposure. Typing coverage varied by locus: roughly 629-640 donors for A, B, C, DRB1 and DQB1; approximately 520 for DQA1; approximately 610 for DPA1; about 450 for DPB1. Class I and class II HLA loci were covered by the typing at four-digit resolution. Donor age, sex, ethnicity and CMV serostatus were compiled together with the repertoire data. Among over 350 genotyped donors of the cohort, an average of around 240,000 unique TCR beta nucleotide sequences were sequenced per donor, roughly a sixth of them non-productive. The T cell repertoires of 670 or so subjects were profiled by immunosequencing and related to cytomegalovirus serostatus. About 280 gigabases of sequencing data and about 92 million unique TCR sequences made up an early release that covered 500 to 650 HLA-typed donors. A later genetic analysis used genome-wide SNP genotypes for about 65% of the 666 donors, treating that subset as a discovery cohort. To predict cytomegalovirus infection status, the study combined high-throughput TCR immunosequencing, statistical association of individual TCRs with disease status, and machine learning. The genetic ancestry cluster associated with self-reported Caucasian donors included approximately 85% of the approximately 430 genotyped donors. All discovery cohort repertoires had been generated on a single sequencing platform. Several DR-DQ haplotypes were treated as single units for association and clustering because of strong linkage in the cohort. A later analysis re-analyzed previously published TCR beta repertoires from about 730 donors and added high-resolution HLA genotyping to study TCR occurrence patterns. An earlier analysis of 587 of the donors used high-throughput TCR beta sequencing to judge whether each TCR beta V gene segment behaved as functional or pseudogenic. Rather than drawing on any new phenotypic data, the later analysis identified candidate immune exposures from TCR beta sequences and the way those sequences occurred across donors. In addition to the first cohort of 666 subjects, a separate validation cohort of over 90 different subjects was used.

What the study reported, not specific to this receptor: Specific HLA alleles were associated with 15,000 to 20,000 TCR beta sequences at a false discovery rate of 0.05 in a later analysis. A cluster of highly shared sequence variants was judged likely to be a technical artifact of the sequencing pipeline. While some public TCRs were present in many individuals, most TCR sequences turned up only very rarely across donors. HLA typing was unavailable for some donors at each locus, so association tests used only the typed subset. A later analysis found that TCR association rates varied across HLA loci, with DRB1 alleles showing the most associated TCRs and HLA-C alleles the fewest. Linkage disequilibrium might explain the correlated functional status among segregating V segments, but an unknown experimental factor could not be ruled out. The presence/absence analyses assumed that sequencing depth was roughly uniform across donors, and that assumption may not be true. When HLA alleles, especially DR and DQ, strongly co-occurred, attributing TCR associations to individual alleles was difficult. The authors suggested that the approach could potentially be generalized to other disease states and immunological phenotypes. In vitro tests confirmed that a few of the cytomegalovirus-associated TCR beta chains recognize cytomegalovirus antigens. An association between a missense DCLRE1C variant and V-gene and J-gene trimming of TCR beta chains was found in a later genetic analysis and replicated in an independent cohort. For the cohort, immune exposure information was limited to CMV serostatus. In an earlier analysis of roughly 560 of the donors, most TCR beta V segments were observed in productive rearrangements about 90% or about 30% of the time, broadly matching IMGT annotations. Compared with the approximately 670-donor mean, donors in an Asian-associated ancestry cluster had fewer N-insertions in productive TCRs, according to a later genetic analysis. Compared with equally common non-associated chains, HLA-associated TCR beta chains in a later analysis were more clonally expanded and had lower generation probabilities. According to a later analysis, most CMV-associated TCR beta chains appeared to be HLA-restricted, and the HLA associations seemed to be driven largely by CMV exposure. A further reported finding was that TCR beta sequences accurately predicted the HLA-A and HLA-B alleles for most subjects in the first cohort. Several of the top co-occurrence clusters appeared to be linked to parvovirus B19, influenza, CMV and Epstein-Barr virus, according to a later analysis. Some IMGT-functional V segments, including TRBV6-2 and TRBV6-3, could not be distinguished by the 87-base-pair reads and were therefore excluded. The classifier was reported to diagnose cytomegalovirus status with high specificity and sensitivity in both the original cohort and the validation cohort. This cohort had only TCR beta chains sequenced, and the lack of alpha or paired-chain data limited which features could be detected. The study listed 150 to 200 TCR beta chains as associated with cytomegalovirus. Because counts were too low, more than 15 rarely observed V segments, including chromosome 9 orphons, were left out of the earlier analysis of 500 to 750 of the donors.

The cohort consisted of 600 to 700 healthy bone marrow donors. At the time of sampling, every cohort member was nominally healthy, though immune exposures that went unrecorded were likely present. The donor tested CMV seronegative and was one of the 352 seronegative cohort members. Every donor gave a peripheral blood sample, and the peripheral blood mononuclear cells from that sample were used for TCR beta sequencing. The Qiagen DNeasy Blood Extraction Kit was used to extract genomic DNA from the blood cell samples. The library was generated by the immunoSEQ multiplex PCR assay. The multiplex PCR relied on a mix of 60 forward primers for TCR Vbeta segments and 13 reverse primers for TCR Jbeta segments. The CDR3 region of rearranged TCR beta genes was amplified from genomic DNA by a multiplex PCR assay. On the Illumina HiSeq System, the amplified TCR beta libraries were sequenced as 87-base-pair reads. For the original study's pipeline: A later analysis tallied roughly 76 million unique TCR beta chains across the 666 repertoires, and approximately 11 million of those chains were shared by two or more donors. Raw reads were error-corrected and collapsed into unique sequences by a nearest-neighbor algorithm in which closely related sequences were merged to remove PCR and sequencing errors. To assign V, D and J gene segments, CDR3 sequences were aligned to IMGT reference sequences. For a sequence to be retained, a match of at least six nucleotides to both a V gene segment and a J gene segment was required. A rearrangement counted as productive if the CDR3 had no stop codons and remained in frame with V and J, and every other rearrangement counted as non-productive. CDR3 was defined by IMGT convention, running from the second conserved V-encoded cysteine to the conserved J-encoded phenylalanine. In an earlier analysis of around 600 of the donors, sequences lacking an unambiguous match to a single V gene segment were excluded. In an earlier analysis of several hundred of the donors, V segments were called functional above 56.7% productive rearrangements and were called segregating when the between-donor standard deviation exceeded 5%. A statistical classification framework was built for diagnosing cytomegalovirus status from the catalog of TCR beta chain sequences. A later analysis assigned V and J genes by comparing TCR nucleotide sequences with IMGT/GENE-DB human TR gene sequences. The TCRdist pipeline was used in a later analysis to assign CDR3 sequences and most-parsimonious VDJ recombination scenarios. In a later analysis, every TCR beta chain was defined by the combination of its CDR3 amino acid sequence and its V-gene family, and reads without a unique V-gene family were dropped. A later analysis removed 600 or so highly shared, low-generation-probability nucleotide sequences to deal with suspected cross-contamination and a sequencing artifact. In a later analysis, a clonal expansion index for each public chain was calculated from normalized within-repertoire ranks of inferred template counts. A later analysis computed generation probabilities with a VDJ recombination model fitted to out-of-frame rearrangements, and checked the results against IGoR. A later analysis scored TCR-TCR, TCR-HLA and TCR-CMV co-occurrence with hypergeometric tests, applying a repertoire-size bias correction to TCR pairs. In a later analysis, false discovery rates were estimated by permuting HLA or CMV assignments 20 times. In a later analysis, co-occurring TCRs were grouped using DBSCAN, with TCRdist sequence similarity added in when clustering inside HLA-allele-positive subsets. For co-occurrence clustering, repertoires with fewer than 30,000 or more than 120,000 public chains were excluded, along with five repertoires with anomalous nucleotide sharing. This immuneACCESS table, as held by TCRdb, lists in-frame sequences with V and J called but not all clones. Of the missing ones, under half trace to an unresolved V gene in checked studies; the others have no known cause. V and J calls plus clone size are reproduced from that table; the DNA served to infer D and trimming. Here the sample has over 200,000 clones; approximately 79% occur a single time. The biggest ten clones account for about 1.7% of the sample.

V loses 5 bases, J loses 5 bases, and the germline ends lie 25 bases apart. Based on the germline V gene (reference sequence), the CDR1 and CDR2 sequences are LNHDA and SQIVND. The CDR3 measures 17 amino acids from cysteine to phenylalanine. Of all the DNA, just the CDR3 is kept, 51 bases in frame from base 1. The V and J genes are TRBV19 and TRBJ2-7; a tentative D call is TRBD2 (7 bases match). The sequence was collected from a male donor in good health and CMV-seronegative. The material sequenced was PBMCs. The CDR3 reads as follows: CASSLSTDLGGRHEQYF. Here is the DNA: TGTGCCAGTAGTCTCTCGACCGACTTGGGGGGGCGGCACGAGCAGTACTTC.